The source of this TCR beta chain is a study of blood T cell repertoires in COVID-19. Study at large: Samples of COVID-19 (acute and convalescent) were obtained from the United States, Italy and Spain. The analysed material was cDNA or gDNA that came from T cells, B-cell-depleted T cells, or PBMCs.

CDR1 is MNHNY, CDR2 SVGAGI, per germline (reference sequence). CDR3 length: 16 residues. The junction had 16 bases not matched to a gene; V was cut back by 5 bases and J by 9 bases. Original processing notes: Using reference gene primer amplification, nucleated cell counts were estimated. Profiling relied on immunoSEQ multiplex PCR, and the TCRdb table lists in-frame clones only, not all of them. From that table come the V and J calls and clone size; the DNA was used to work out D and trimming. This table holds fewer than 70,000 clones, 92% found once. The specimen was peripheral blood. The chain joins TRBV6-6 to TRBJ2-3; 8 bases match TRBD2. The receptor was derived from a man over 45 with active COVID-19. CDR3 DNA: TGTGCCAGCAGTCGGACCGGGACTAGTTTTCTCCCCACGCAGTATTTT. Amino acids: CASSRTGTSFLPTQYF.